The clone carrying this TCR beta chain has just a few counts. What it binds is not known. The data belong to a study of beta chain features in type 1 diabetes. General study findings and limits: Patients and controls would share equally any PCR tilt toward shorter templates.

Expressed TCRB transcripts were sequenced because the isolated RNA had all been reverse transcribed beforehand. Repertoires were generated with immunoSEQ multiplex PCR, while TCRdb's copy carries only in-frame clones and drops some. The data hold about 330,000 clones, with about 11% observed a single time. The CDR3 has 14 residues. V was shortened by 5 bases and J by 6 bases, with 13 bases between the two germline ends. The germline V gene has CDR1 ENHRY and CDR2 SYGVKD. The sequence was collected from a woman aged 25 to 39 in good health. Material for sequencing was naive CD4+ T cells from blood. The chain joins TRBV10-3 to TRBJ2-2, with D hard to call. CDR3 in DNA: TGTGCCATCAGTCCCGATCCGGTGGCCGGGGAGCTGTTTTTT. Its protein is CAISPDPVAGELFF.